This T cell receptor (beta chain) was captured by sequencing in a study of blood T cell repertoires in COVID-19. Study context: PBMCs, B-cell-depleted T cells, or T cells were the source of the cDNA or gDNA that made up the material.

This CDR3 has 13 amino acids. Germline CDR1 PRHDT, CDR2 FYEKMQ (reference sequence). J gave up 13 bases and V 5 bases, and 8 bases lay outside the gene matches. Authors' analysis steps: Nucleated cell counts were estimated from reference gene primer amplification. Generated by immunoSEQ multiplex PCR, the TCRdb table keeps only in-frame clones and is missing some. V, J and clone size derive from that table, while D and trimming were established from the DNA sequence. The sample has tens of thousands of clones, about 83% seen once; the top ten hold approximately 43%. The chain joins TRBV13 to TRBJ1-2; 12 bases align to TRBD1. Sequencing was done on a sample of peripheral blood. This sequence originates from a woman of 80 years or more with acute or convalescent COVID-19. CDR3 amino acids: CASSPGTGGRGTF. The DNA of the CDR3 is TGTGCCAGCAGCCCCGGGACAGGGGGCCGGGGCACCTTC.